This is a list of T cell receptor beta chains from one sample in a study of shared clonotypes between healthy human individuals. The protocol was immunoSEQ multiplex PCR, while the TCRdb copy is restricted to in-frame clones and leaves out a portion. The sample carries some 2 million clones, 95% recorded once. The sequencing sample was made of naive CD4+ T cells sorted from blood. These TCRs come from a man younger than 35 in good health. CDR3s include the opening cysteine and the closing phenylalanine or tryptophan. The order of the fields is D gene, V gene, clone size, J gene, CDR3 DNA, CDR3 protein. A D gene is named only where the DNA matches it firmly. The size of a clone is reported for some rows only, either as once, few or many, or as a class for expanded clones.

TRBD1	TRBV25-1	once	TRBJ1-2	TGTGCCAGCACGACAGGGGGCGGGTATGGCTACACCTTC	CASTTGGGYGYTF
TRBD1	TRBV19	.	TRBJ1-1	TGTGCCAGTAGTATAGGTGGACAGGGTTTTAGTTCTGAAGCTTTCTTT	CASSIGGQGFSSEAFF
.	TRBV7-4	.	TRBJ2-7	TGTGCCAGCAGCCCGGGGGAGACCCCCAGCTCCTACGAGCAGTACTTC	CASSPGETPSSYEQYF
.	TRBV18	.	TRBJ1-3	TGTGCCAGCTCACCCCTATCTGACCCGCAACGGGTAGGAAACACCATATATTTT	CASSPLSDPQRVGNTIYF
TRBD2	TRBV11-3	.	TRBJ2-3	TGTGCCAGCAGCTTTGGCCATAGCGGGGTAGCGGGGATGACAGATACGCAGTATTTT	CASSFGHSGVAGMTDTQYF
.	TRBV5-1	.	TRBJ2-3	TGCGCCAGCAGCTTGGTCGTGGCAGATACGCAGTATTTT	CASSLVVADTQYF
.	TRBV30	.	TRBJ1-1	TGTGCCTGGAGTCTTTCACAGGGACGGGCTTTCTTT	CAWSLSQGRAFF
.	TRBV7-2	.	TRBJ1-6	TGTGCCAGCAGCTTACGCTCGAGCAATTCACCCCTCCACTTT	CASSLRSSNSPLHF
TRBD1	TRBV7-2	.	TRBJ1-3	TGTGCCAGCAGCCGGGACAGGGTTTACGGGTCTGGAAACACCATATATTTT	CASSRDRVYGSGNTIYF
TRBD2	TRBV6-5	.	TRBJ2-1	TGTGCCAGCAGTTACGTGACTAGCGGGGTCAATGAGCAGTTCTTC	CASSYVTSGVNEQFF
.	TRBV12-5	.	TRBJ2-3	TGTGCTAGTGGTACCTCCCGGGCTCGAGGAGTCCTGACTAGTAGCACAGATACGCAGTATTTT	CASGTSRARGVLTSSTDTQYF
.	TRBV4-1	.	TRBJ2-7	TGCGCCAGCAGCACACGCCCGAGTACTAGCTACGAGCAGTACTTC	CASSTRPSTSYEQYF
.	TRBV5-5	.	TRBJ2-2	TGTGCCAGCAGCTTGGTAGGGCTGAACACCGGGGAGCTGTTTTTT	CASSLVGLNTGELFF
TRBD2	TRBV28	.	TRBJ2-3	TGTGCCAGCAACCTAGCGGGGGGGAACACAGATACGCAGTATTTT	CASNLAGGNTDTQYF
.	TRBV7-2	.	TRBJ2-1	TGTGCCAGCAGAAACTTCGATGAGCAGTTCTTC	CASRNFDEQFF
.	TRBV9	.	TRBJ2-7	TGTGCCAGCAGCCCCCTAAGTCAGATATACGAGCAGTACTTC	CASSPLSQIYEQYF
.	TRBV14	.	TRBJ2-1	TGTGCCAGCAGCCAGACCCCCTTCGGGTACAATGAGCAGTTCTTC	CASSQTPFGYNEQFF
.	TRBV4-1	.	TRBJ1-1	TGCGCCAGCAGCCAAGGAGCGCATCCAGGGACTGAAGCTTTCTTT	CASSQGAHPGTEAFF
.	TRBV18	.	TRBJ1-5	TGTGCCAGCTCACCACCGAAATGGGTAGGGTCTCCCAATCAGCCCCAGCATTTT	CASSPPKWVGSPNQPQHF
.	TRBV5-4	.	TRBJ2-3	TGTGCCAGCAGCTTGGTGGCGGGGAGCACAGATACGCAGTATTTT	CASSLVAGSTDTQYF
TRBD2	TRBV7-2	.	TRBJ2-7	TGTGCCAGCAGCTTATCGCCTAGCGGGAGCTACGAGCAGTACTTC	CASSLSPSGSYEQYF
.	TRBV25-1	.	TRBJ1-2	TGTGCCAGCAGTGTTGCCTATGGCTACACCTTC	CASSVAYGYTF
TRBD2	TRBV13	.	TRBJ2-3	TGTGCCAGCAGCTCCCGCGTCAGCGGGAGGGAAGATACGCAGTATTTT	CASSSRVSGREDTQYF
.	TRBV6-5	.	TRBJ1-1	TGTGCCAGCAGCCTTCCCGGCCCGAACACTGAAGCTTTCTTT	CASSLPGPNTEAFF
.	TRBV11-2	once	TRBJ1-1	TGTGCCAGCAGCTTAGACGGCAGGACTGAAGCTTTCTTT	CASSLDGRTEAFF
.	TRBV18	.	TRBJ2-2	TGTGCCAGCAACACGCTCCTAAACACCGGGGAGCTGTTTTTT	CASNTLLNTGELFF
.	TRBV28	.	TRBJ2-4	TGTGCCAGCGGGATAGCCAAAAACATTCAGTACTTC	CASGIAKNIQYF
TRBD2	TRBV5-1	.	TRBJ2-1	TGCGCCAGCAGCACCGGCGGGAGCTCCTACAATGAGCAGTTCTTC	CASSTGGSSYNEQFF
.	TRBV25-1	.	TRBJ2-3	TGTGCCAGCAGTGACTGGGATACGCAGTATTTT	CASSDWDTQYF
.	TRBV6-1	.	TRBJ2-7	TGTGCCAGCAGCCCTCGCGAGCCCTACGAGCAGTACTTC	CASSPREPYEQYF
.	TRBV20-1	.	TRBJ2-1	TGCAGTGCTAGGCCGGACTATGAGCAGTTCTTC	CSARPDYEQFF
.	TRBV4-3	.	TRBJ1-3	TGCGCCAGCAGCCAAGAGTTGGGAGGGGCGGTTGGAAACACCATATATTTT	CASSQELGGAVGNTIYF
TRBD1	TRBV2	.	TRBJ2-7	TGTGCCAGCAGGCCACCTACAGGGGTCGAGCAGTACTTC	CASRPPTGVEQYF
.	TRBV7-7	.	TRBJ2-1	TGTGCTAGCAGCTCGGACAGAAACAATGAGCAGTTCTTC	CASSSDRNNEQFF
TRBD2	TRBV28	.	TRBJ2-1	TGTGCCAGCAGTTTATACCTTAGCGGGGGGGCTGGTGGGCGGAATGAGCAGTTCTTC	CASSLYLSGGAGGRNEQFF
.	TRBV30	.	TRBJ1-2	TGTGCCTGGAAGAAGGTGGTTGGCTACACCTTC	CAWKKVVGYTF
.	TRBV18	.	TRBJ1-2	TGTGCCAGCTCACGGCAGGGGTACTATGGCTACACCTTC	CASSRQGYYGYTF
.	TRBV30	.	TRBJ2-4	TGTGCCGGTGGTTGGGCGGGGAAAAACATTCAGTACTTC	CAGGWAGKNIQYF
.	TRBV5-1	once	TRBJ2-7	TGCGCCAGCAGCCTTGCGCCGGTGGCAGCTCCCTACGAGCAGTACTTC	CASSLAPVAAPYEQYF
TRBD2	TRBV4-3	.	TRBJ2-2	TGCGCCAGCAGCCACGATCCTTCTAGCGGGAAGTACACCGGGGAGCTGTTTTTT	CASSHDPSSGKYTGELFF
.	TRBV7-2	.	TRBJ2-5	TGTGCCAGCAGCCCGGGGCTGGTCGTTGAGACCCAGTACTTC	CASSPGLVVETQYF
.	TRBV5-1	.	TRBJ1-6	TGCGCCAGCAGCTTGGGAAGCGGGGCGGATTCACCCCTCCACTTT	CASSLGSGADSPLHF
.	TRBV12-5	many	TRBJ2-4	TGTGCTAGTGGTTTAGGGGGGCTTGGCTTGAACATTCAGTACTTC	CASGLGGLGLNIQYF
.	TRBV15	.	TRBJ2-2	TGTGCCACCAGCAGAGAAAGTCTTTCCGGGGAGCTGTTTTTT	CATSRESLSGELFF
TRBD1	TRBV18	.	TRBJ2-3	TGTGCCAGCTTCCGGGACAGGGTAACAGATACGCAGTATTTT	CASFRDRVTDTQYF
.	TRBV11-2	.	TRBJ2-5	TGTGCCAGCAGCGTAGGACAATTCCAAGAGACCCAGTACTTC	CASSVGQFQETQYF
.	TRBV28	.	TRBJ2-2	TGTGCCAGCAGCCCAGTTTCGACAGTAAACACCGGGGAGCTGTTTTTT	CASSPVSTVNTGELFF
TRBD1	TRBV6-6	.	TRBJ2-1	TGTGCCAGCACCCTTATGACAGGGGTCAATGAGCAGTTCTTC	CASTLMTGVNEQFF
TRBD2	TRBV5-4	once	TRBJ2-2	TGTGCCAGCAGCTTGCTAACTAGCGGCACCGGGGAGCTGTTTTTT	CASSLLTSGTGELFF
TRBD2	TRBV4-1	.	TRBJ2-4	TGCGCCAGCAGCCAACCCCCGGGACTAGCGGGGGGCCTACTAGCCAAAAACATTCAGTACTTC	CASSQPPGLAGGLLAKNIQYF
TRBD2	TRBV5-4	.	TRBJ2-1	TGTGCCAGCAGCTTGGCCCAACAGACTAGCAGTAGTGAGCAGTTCTTC	CASSLAQQTSSSEQFF
.	TRBV25-1	.	TRBJ2-2	TGTGCCAGCAGTGATCCGGGACGAGGGACCGGGGAGCTGTTTTTT	CASSDPGRGTGELFF
TRBD2	TRBV2	.	TRBJ2-7	TGTGCCAGCAGTATTGCGGGAGGCGAGCAGTACTTC	CASSIAGGEQYF
.	TRBV27	.	TRBJ2-3	TGTGCCAGCAGTTTATCTTGGGTTATGGGGACAGATACGCAGTATTTT	CASSLSWVMGTDTQYF
.	TRBV7-2	.	TRBJ2-2	TGTGCCAGCAGCTTAACCCCCGGGACGGTGAACACCGGGGAGCTGTTTTTT	CASSLTPGTVNTGELFF
TRBD1	TRBV6-6	.	TRBJ1-2	TGTGCCAGCAGATCGACCGGGACAGGGGTGCACTATGGCTACACCTTC	CASRSTGTGVHYGYTF
.	TRBV6-1	.	TRBJ1-3	TGTGCCAGCAGTATGGACGGTAGCTCTGGAAACACCATATATTTT	CASSMDGSSGNTIYF
.	TRBV7-2	once	TRBJ2-1	TGTGCCAGCAGCTTAGCGGTAGGGTCCTACAATGAGCAGTTCTTC	CASSLAVGSYNEQFF
.	TRBV2	.	TRBJ2-7	TGTGCCAGCAGCCCCTACGAGCAGTACTTC	CASSPYEQYF
TRBD1	TRBV7-7	.	TRBJ2-7	TGTGCTAGCAGCAGCCGGGGGACAGGGTGCTTTTCCGTGTGCGAGCAGTACTTC	CASSSRGTGCFSVCEQYF